This T cell receptor beta chain originates from a study of glioma-infiltrating T cells after dendritic cell vaccination. Study as a whole: Treatment, given 2003 to 2012, was autologous tumor lysate-pulsed dendritic cell vaccination. Monocyte-derived dendritic cells, cultured seven days with IL-4 and GM-CSF, were pulsed with autologous tumor lysate.

Whole-study findings and limits: Complete blood and tumor specimen sets were limited to few patients.

The table came from immunoSEQ multiplex PCR; TCRdb's copy has only in-frame clones and leaves some out. The profile shows tens of thousands of clones, around nine tenths of them singletons. In regard to this clone: What it recognizes is unknown.

Time point reported: after dendritic cell vaccination, including at tumor progression/relapse. None of the glioblastoma patients had an isocitrate dehydrogenase mutation. The V gene lost 0 bases and the J gene lost 3 bases, with 9 bases spanning the gap. The length of the CDR3 is 14 residues. Germline values: CDR1 SGHRS, CDR2 YFSETQ. The starting material was blood, obtained after dendritic cell vaccination. This chain uses TRBV5-1 with TRBJ2-5; no definite D call. The receptor's source is a human donor with glioblastoma. CDR3 nucleotide sequence: TGCGCCAGCAGCTTGGGCAGATACGAAGAGACCCAGTACTTC. Translating it yields CASSLGRYEETQYF.